This T cell receptor (beta chain) was identified during a study of T cells in Graves' hyperthyroidism and ophthalmopathy. Study-wide context: Specimen type is peripheral blood, collected at initial diagnosis prior to any treatment.

RNA transcripts provided the source from which TCR beta CDR3 regions were amplified. Using the HTBI primer set, a first-round RT-PCR was run on the TCR CDR3. TCRdb redid the calling of the multiplex PCR reads with MiXCR, one entry per CDR3 protein. The data contain fewer than 650,000 distinct CDR3 sequences, roughly 14% of them singletons. The CDR3 consists of 12 residues. From germline, CDR1 is LNHDA and CDR2 SQIVND (reference sequence). With 10 bases removed from V and 8 bases from J, the gap between germline ends came to 17 bases. Uncontrolled infection, other autoimmune disease, pregnancy and lactation each barred patients from inclusion. This clonotype was picked up a small number of times.

What was sequenced was blood. The receptor's source is a woman aged 40 to 50 with Graves' ophthalmopathy. This chain joins TRBV19 and TRBJ1-1, with a possible D match to TRBD1 (6 bases). This CDR3 is CATQTGGLEAFF. The CDR3 DNA reads TGTGCCACTCAGACGGGGGGGCTCGAAGCTTTCTTT. Full variable domain (outside the CDR3, taken from reference TRBV19 and TRBJ1-1): DGGITQSPKYLFRKEGQNVTLSCEQNLNHDAMYWYRQDPGQGLRLIYYSQIVNDFQKGDIAEGYSVSREKKESFPLTVTSAQKNPTAFYLCATQTGGLEAFFGQGTRLTVV.